The present entry profiles one T cell receptor beta chain with its context. What it binds is not known. This specimen belongs to a study of cytomegalovirus exposure and HLA in healthy donors. Findings and limits, study-wide: A reported reduction in N-insertions relative to the approximately 600-donor mean was seen in an Asian-associated ancestry cluster in a later analysis. The authors later found most CMV-associated TCR beta chains appeared HLA-restricted.

Researchers ran the PCR with 60 Vbeta and 13 Jbeta primers. Only in-frame clones appear in the TCRdb table, and some are missing; sequencing was by immunoSEQ multiplex PCR. The sample consists of around 220,000 clones, more than 60% of them appearing once. CDR1 SEHNR and CDR2 FQNEAQ come from the germline V gene (reference sequence). The trim removed 1 base at V and 1 base at J, leaving 3 bases unmatched. This CDR3 has 16 residues. Sequenced sample: PBMCs. This sequence joins TRBV7-9 and TRBJ2-3; 9 nucleotides line up with TRBD2. This receptor was identified in a woman between 25 and 40 years old in good health and CMV-seronegative. CDR3 nucleotide sequence: TGTGCCAGCAGCTTAGGAGCTAGCGGGGGCACAGATACGCAGTATTTT. Its protein product is CASSLGASGGTDTQYF.